These 21 T cell receptor beta chains came from one sample sequenced in a study of shared clonotypes between healthy human individuals. The protocol was immunoSEQ multiplex PCR, while the TCRdb copy is restricted to in-frame clones and leaves out a portion. The sample consists of roughly 2,300,000 clones, around 90% of them appearing once. The sequenced sample was naive CD4+ T cells from PBMCs. Sample subset: CD45RA+ positively selected. These receptors were obtained from a man aged 18-30 years in good health. Some clones in this sample may be carry-over from other donors' samples.

The chain couples TRBV5-4 to TRBJ2-3, with 11 bases matching TRBD2. From germline, CDR1 is SGHNT and CDR2 YYREEE (reference sequence). This CDR3 has 17 residues. J lost 5 bases, V lost 1 base, and 9 bases had no gene match. The CDR3 is CASSLSPSGRLQDTQYF. The CDR3 bases are TGTGCCAGCAGCTTGTCCCCTAGCGGGAGGTTGCAAGATACGCAGTATTTT.

The V and J genes are TRBV5-8 and TRBJ2-1; D may be TRBD2 (5 bases). The germline V gene encodes CDR1 SGHTS and CDR2 YDEGEE. This CDR3 is built from 15 residues. The V gene lost 2 bases and the J gene lost 3 bases, with 12 bases spanning the gap. As DNA, the CDR3 is TGTGCCAGCAGCTTTCAGCGGCCTTTCTACAATGAGCAGTTCTTC. Its protein is CASSFQRPFYNEQFF.

The chain joins TRBV6-1 to TRBJ2-7; possible D gene TRBD2, 6 bases. Trimming removed 7 bases from V and 0 bases from J, with 10 bases in between. CDR1 is MNHNS, CDR2 SASEGT, per germline. This CDR3 spans 13 amino acids. The CDR3 reads CASIGSSSYEQYF. In DNA form, the CDR3 reads TGTGCCAGCATCGGGAGCAGCTCCTACGAGCAGTACTTC.

This chain links TRBV28 with TRBJ2-5; 7 nucleotides line up with TRBD1. Germline CDR1 reads MDHEN; CDR2 reads SYDVKM. J was trimmed by 4 bases and V by 6 bases; bases with no gene match: 11. This CDR3 is 15 amino acids long. For the CDR3, the DNA is TGTGCCAGCAGCCCACGGGACAGCGATTTAGAGACCCAGTACTTC. As protein: CASSPRDSDLETQYF. The full variable domain, its missing parts supplied by reference TRBV28 and TRBJ2-5, is DVKVTQSSRYLVKRTGEKVFLECVQDMDHENMFWYRQDPGLGLRLIYFSYDVKMKEKGDIPEGYSVSREKKERFSLILESASTNQTSMYLCASSPRDSDLETQYFGPGTRLLVL.

This clone was found a few times. The chain links TRBV28 to TRBJ1-1; 7 nucleotides align to TRBD1. This CDR3 is 13 amino acids long. The junction had 3 bases not matched to a gene; V was cut back by 2 bases and J by 6 bases. Germline CDR1 reads MDHEN; CDR2 reads SYDVKM. CDR3 region: CASSLSTGAEAFF. The CDR3 nucleotides are TGTGCCAGCAGTTTAAGTACAGGGGCTGAAGCTTTCTTT.

The chain recombines TRBV5-1 with TRBJ2-3, with D tentatively TRBD1 or TRBD2 (5 bases each). The CDR3 totals 15 residues. Germline CDR1 reads SGHRS; CDR2 reads YFSETQ. V dropped 3 bases and J dropped 1 base, with 12 bases sitting between them. The CDR3, as DNA: TGCGCCAGCAGCTATTCAGGGAGTGGCACAGATACGCAGTATTTT. This sequence encodes CASSYSGSGTDTQYF. Drawing the rest from reference TRBV5-1 and TRBJ2-3, the complete variable domain is KAGVTQTPRYLIKTRGQQVTLSCSPISGHRSVSWYQQTPGQGLQFLFEYFSETQRNKGNFPGRFSGRQFSNSRSEMNVSTLELGDSALYLCASSYSGSGTDTQYFGPGTRLTVL.

The CDR3 loop reads CAWSAGTSGRVPYNEQFF. The CDR3 nucleotides are TGTGCCTGGAGTGCCGGGACTAGCGGGAGGGTCCCCTACAATGAGCAGTTCTTC. The rearrangement links TRBV30 to TRBJ2-1, with TRBD2 matching over 16 bases. Germline CDR1 is GTSNPN and CDR2 is SVGIG (reference sequence). The trim removed 1 base at V and 2 bases at J, leaving 5 bases unmatched. CDR3 length equals 18 residues.

This rearrangement joins TRBV6-1 to TRBJ1-6; TRBD1 matches 9 bases. Germline-derived CDR1 and CDR2 are MNHNS and SASEGT. This CDR3 has 13 residues. The V segment lost 11 bases and the J segment 10 bases; nucleotides outside the gene matches: 9. The CDR3 spells CAALDRGGSPLHF. In DNA form, the CDR3 reads TGTGCCGCCCTGGACAGGGGAGGATCACCCCTCCACTTT.

The chain carries TRBV13 and TRBJ1-4; a possible D gene is TRBD1 (5 bases). V dropped 5 bases and J dropped 5 bases, with 18 bases sitting between them. Germline V gene data show CDR1 as PRHDT and CDR2 as FYEKMQ (reference sequence). This CDR3 comprises 16 residues. The CDR3 loop is CASSKTPSDRNEKLFF. CDR3 nucleotide sequence: TGTGCCAGCAGCAAAACTCCATCCGACAGAAATGAAAAACTGTTTTTT. Filled out from reference TRBV13 and TRBJ1-4, the complete variable domain reads AAGVIQSPRHLIKEKRETATLKCYPIPRHDTVYWYQQGPGQDPQFLISFYEKMQSDKGSIPDRFSAQQFSDYHSELNMSSLELGDSALYFCASSKTPSDRNEKLFFGSGTQLSVL.

This sequence joins TRBV11-2 and TRBJ2-7; 8 nucleotides match TRBD1. CDR3 size: 17 residues. The germline V gene encodes CDR1 SGHAT and CDR2 FQNNGV. The J segment lost 3 bases and the V segment lost 1 base, leaving 11 bases of the junction unmatched. The CDR3: CASSLGTGTGIFYEQYF. The CDR3 coding sequence is TGTGCCAGCAGCTTAGGGACGGGGACAGGTATTTTCTACGAGCAGTACTTC.

The rearrangement uses TRBV5-4 and TRBJ1-1; 7 bases align to TRBD1. V lost 2 bases, J lost 1 base, and 8 bases stayed unmatched. This CDR3 has 16 residues. Germline-derived CDR1 and CDR2 are SGHNT and YYREEE (reference sequence). DNA for the CDR3: TGTGCCAGCAGCTTCCCTCCGGGACAGTCGAACACTGAAGCTTTCTTT. Translation: CASSFPPGQSNTEAFF.

This chain connects TRBV27 to TRBJ2-3; 8 bases agree with TRBD1. Germline V lookup: CDR1 MNHEY, CDR2 SMNVEV (reference sequence). Germline trimming cut 10 bases from V and 2 bases from J; bases unmatched to any gene: 11. This CDR3 comprises 15 residues. CDR3 protein: CATIPWTGSTDTQYF. The CDR3, as DNA: TGTGCCACCATCCCCTGGACAGGGTCCACAGATACGCAGTATTTT.

V is TRBV7-9 and J is TRBJ2-2; D is undetermined. V lost 2 bases and J lost 5, with 9 bases in between. The V gene's germline CDR1 is SEHNR and CDR2 FQNEAQ (reference sequence). The CDR3 is made up of 14 amino acids. Here the CDR3 DNA reads TGTGCCAGCAGCTTAAGCAGCTATACCGGGGAGCTGTTTTTT. This codes for CASSLSSYTGELFF.

The rearrangement joins TRBV6-1 to TRBJ2-7; unclear D gene. Trimming removed 3 bases from V and 0 bases from J, with 6 bases in between. The CDR3 extends over 13 amino acids. Germline V gene data show CDR1 as MNHNS and CDR2 as SASEGT. CDR3: CASSDYGSYEQYF. The CDR3 coding sequence is TGTGCCAGCAGTGATTATGGCTCCTACGAGCAGTACTTC.

The chain uses TRBV2 and TRBJ2-1, with D possibly TRBD2 on 6 matching bases. This CDR3 is 17 amino acids long. Germline CDR1 is SNHLY and CDR2 is FYNNEI. V lost 4 bases and J lost 8, with 24 bases in between. The CDR3 region is CASSGVDRRRRVHEQFF. The DNA of the CDR3 is TGTGCCAGCAGTGGGGTAGATAGACGGCGGAGGGTCCATGAGCAGTTCTTC.

J is TRBJ2-1 and V is TRBV7-2; D is uncertain. Germline V gives CDR1 SGHTA, CDR2 FQGNSA. The CDR3 covers 11 residues. V was trimmed by 5 bases and J by 6 bases, leaving 5 bases between them. The CDR3 reads CASSASNEQFF. As DNA, the CDR3 is TGTGCCAGCAGCGCCAGCAATGAGCAGTTCTTC.

V is TRBV27 and J is TRBJ2-3; 8 bases match TRBD1. The V segment lost 1 base and the J segment 12 bases; nucleotides outside the gene matches: 3. This CDR3 spans 12 amino acids. From germline, CDR1 is MNHEY and CDR2 SMNVEV (reference sequence). The CDR3 region has the DNA TGTGCCAGCAGTTTATTGGGACAGGCCCAGTATTTT. This translates into CASSLLGQAQYF.

This clone was found a few times. J is TRBJ1-1 and V is TRBV30; a possible D gene is TRBD1 (5 bases). The length of the CDR3 is 15 residues. V was trimmed by 3 bases and J by 3 bases, leaving 17 bases between them. The germline CDR1 and CDR2 sequences are GTSNPN and SVGIG (reference sequence). Here the CDR3 DNA reads TGTGCCTGGAGAGATTTAGGGCGGGGGGACACTGAAGCTTTCTTT. Translation: CAWRDLGRGDTEAFF.

The V gene is TRBV5-1, the J gene TRBJ2-7; TRBD1 aligns across 7 bases. Per germline, CDR1 SGHRS and CDR2 YFSETQ. V lost 3 bases and J lost 2; bases outside the gene matches: 5. The CDR3 runs 14 residues. The CDR3 here is CASSWTGGTYEQYF. The CDR3 DNA follows: TGCGCCAGCAGCTGGACAGGTGGCACCTACGAGCAGTACTTC. Supplemented by reference TRBV5-1 and TRBJ2-7, the full variable domain reads KAGVTQTPRYLIKTRGQQVTLSCSPISGHRSVSWYQQTPGQGLQFLFEYFSETQRNKGNFPGRFSGRQFSNSRSEMNVSTLELGDSALYLCASSWTGGTYEQYFGPGTRLTVT.

The chain employs TRBV7-9 and TRBJ1-2; D gene ambiguous. This CDR3 is built from 15 residues. The V gene lost 2 bases and the J gene lost 8 bases, with 18 bases spanning the gap. CDR1 is SEHNR, CDR2 FQNEAQ, per germline (reference sequence). This CDR3 is CASSLRVEGVGGYTF. The CDR3 nucleotides are TGTGCCAGCAGCTTAAGGGTCGAGGGTGTTGGGGGCTACACCTTC.

The V and J genes are TRBV28 and TRBJ2-3; D may be TRBD2 (5 bases). This CDR3 region has 12 residues. Germline V CDR1 and CDR2: MDHEN, SYDVKM. Trimming removed 2 bases from V and 6 bases from J, with 6 bases in between. In nucleotides, the CDR3 is TGTGCCAGCAGTTTAAGAGGGGATACGCAGTATTTT. Its protein product is CASSLRGDTQYF.